The following is a T cell receptor beta chain sequence with its context. No cognate antigen has been identified for it. The record has no base qualities; no much larger clone is one base away. Samples from volunteer blood donors who had recovered from COVID-19 were contributed by a second Seattle source. The collaborating institutions used their own protocols to collect whole blood in K2EDTA tubes. Collaborator samples were shipped for TCRbeta analysis as frozen whole blood, isolated PBMCs, or DNA extracted from either sample type. The immunoSEQ Assay, a bias-controlled multiplex PCR, was used to amplify TCRbeta CDR3 regions from genomic DNA. The authors processed their data as follows. Within the assay, amplification of reference gene primers was used to estimate how many nucleated cells each sample contained. To quantify the absolute abundance of each unique TCRbeta CDR3 rearrangement, sequence reads were collapsed and filtered. For each sample, productive Simpson clonality was calculated as the square root of Simpson's diversity index over productive rearrangements. TCRdb obtained this table from immuneACCESS and retained in-frame rearrangements with V and J assigned. These tables miss some clones; where compared with another copy, unresolved V genes account for less than half of the shortfall, and the remainder is unexplained. That table gives V, J and clone size, and the DNA gave D and trimming. For this sample there are fewer than 300,000 clones; around 89% appear just once. The biggest ten clones account for roughly 4% of the sample.

The entry originates in a study of blood T cell repertoires in COVID-19 (TCRdb year 2020). Notes on the research overall: Collaborator samples came from the United States, Italy and Spain and covered acute and convalescent phases of COVID-19. Samples were obtained from the ongoing ImmuneRACE study (first 160 participants) and from over 1,000 subjects provided by 6 global collaborators. HLA class I and class II types, where available, came from metadata supplied by the sample provider rather than from assay-based typing. Nearly every sample came with metadata listing a de-identified subject ID, COVID-19 status, age in years and sex. The dataset comprised deeply sampled blood TCRbeta repertoires from subjects exposed to, actively infected with, or recovered from COVID-19. A freely available public database, intended as a resource for researchers studying the immune response to SARS-CoV-2, is where the repertoires were released. The prospective study material was composed of cDNA or gDNA derived from T cells, B-cell-depleted T cells, or PBMCs. The investigation overall reported the following: The amount of clinical and demographic metadata varied by source and participant and was provided uncurated.

The receptor was isolated from a man in his 60s who had recovered from COVID-19. The sample comprised peripheral blood.

The nucleotides are TGTGCCAGTAGGGACAGGGGAGAGACCCAGTACTTC. This gives the protein CASRDRGETQYF. The chain employs TRBV19 and TRBJ2-5; 9 bases in the middle match TRBD1. V loses 6 bases at its end and J loses 4 bases; junction bases beyond the gene matches: 0. The CDR3 contains 12 residues, cysteine and phenylalanine counted. CDR3 DNA is the only sequence kept; it has 36 bases, read in frame from the first base. CDR1 and CDR2 are read off the germline V gene (reference sequence) as LNHDA and SQIVND.